A selection of T cell receptor beta chains follows, all from one sample in a study of breast tumors, draining lymph nodes, adjacent tissues. TCRdb passed the multiplex PCR reads through MiXCR, listing each CDR3 protein once. This table has approximately 19,000 distinct CDR3 sequences, 50% appearing once. Material for sequencing was breast tumor tissue. The receptors derive from a female donor with breast cancer. Some clones in this sample may be carry-over from other donors' samples. The CDR3 runs from the conserved cysteine through the conserved F or W. Each record gives: D gene, clone size, V gene, J gene, CDR3 DNA, CDR3 protein. The D gene is left open where the match is weak. Rows give clone size only sometimes, using once, few, many, or a class for an expanded clone.

>TRBD2|once|TRBV10-1|TRBJ2-1
TGCGCCAGCAGTGGGACTAGCGGTCATGAGCAGTTCTTC
CASSGTSGHEQFF
>-|-|TRBV5-1|TRBJ1-4
TGCGCCAGCAGCTATGCGGGAGTTAATGAAAAACTGTTTTTT
CASSYAGVNEKLFF
>TRBD2|large|TRBV7-9|TRBJ2-1
TGTGCCAGCAGCCCGACGTGGAGCGGGATGGATGAGCAGTTCTTC
CASSPTWSGMDEQFF
>-|many|TRBV7-8|TRBJ1-4
TGTGCCAGCAGCTTAGCGGGTCAGCTTGCTGCGGAAAAACTGTTTTTT
CASSLAGQLAAEKLFF
>-|-|TRBV7-9|TRBJ1-5
TGTGCCAGCAGCTTAGAGCGGGATCAGCCCCAGCATTTT
CASSLERDQPQHF
>-|-|TRBV15|TRBJ2-4
TGTGCCACCAGCAGAGATGTGGTGGGCATTCAGTACTTC
CATSRDVVGIQYF
>TRBD2|-|TRBV10-1|TRBJ2-1
TGCGCCAGCAGTGGGACTAGCGGGAGGGACTACAATGAGCAGTTCTTC
CASSGTSGRDYNEQFF
>-|medium-sized|TRBV5-1|TRBJ2-3
TGCGCCAGCAGCTTGGCCTTGAGCGGAAGCACAGATACGCAGTATTTT
CASSLALSGSTDTQYF
>-|many|TRBV24-1|TRBJ1-5
TGTGCCACCAGTGATTTCACCGATCAGCCCCAGCATTTT
CATSDFTDQPQHF
>-|-|TRBV20-1|TRBJ2-1
TGCAGTGCAACCGACGCGTTCTCCTACAATGAGCAGTTCTTC
CSATDAFSYNEQFF
>TRBD2|-|TRBV9|TRBJ2-3
TGTGCCACCAGCAGCATAGCGGGAGTCGGCAAAGGATCGCAGTATTTT
CATSSIAGVGKGSQYF
>-|once|TRBV13|TRBJ2-7
TGTGCCAGCAGCTTAGCCCCCCACTACGAGCAGTACTTC
CASSLAPHYEQYF
>TRBD1|-|TRBV11-2|TRBJ1-2
TGTGCCAGCAGCTTTCAGGGGGCAAATGGCTACACCTTC
CASSFQGANGYTF
>TRBD2|many|TRBV7-2|TRBJ2-2
TGTGCCAGTCCCAGGGTTAGCGGGAGAAGTAATACCGGGGAGCTGTTTTTT
CASPRVSGRSNTGELFF
>TRBD1|-|TRBV12-3/TRBV12-4|TRBJ1-2
TGTGCCAGCAGCCGTCTTGGACAGGACTATGGCTACACCTTC
CASSRLGQDYGYTF
>TRBD2|-|TRBV7-2|TRBJ2-1
TGTGCCAGCAGCTACGGGACTAGCGGGCCCGGCTATGAGCAGTTCTTC
CASSYGTSGPGYEQFF
>-|-|TRBV24-1|TRBJ2-2
TGTGCCACCAGTGATTTGCAGGACCCCGGGGAGTTGCTTTTT
CATSDLQDPGELLF
>TRBD1|many|TRBV6-2/TRBV6-3|TRBJ2-7
TGTGCCAGCAGGTCGTGGACAGGCCCCACCTACGAGCAGTACTTC
CASRSWTGPTYEQYF
>TRBD1|once|TRBV12-3/TRBV12-4|TRBJ1-2
TGTGCCAGCAGTGAGGGGACAGCCAACTCCCATTCTAACTATGGCTACACCTTC
CASSEGTANSHSNYGYTF
>-|-|TRBV7-2|TRBJ2-7
TGTGCCAGCAGCCAAGTCGGACAGTGGGCCCCGCAGTACTTC
CASSQVGQWAPQYF
>TRBD2|many|TRBV12-5|TRBJ2-3
TGTGCTACCTCCCCTCTTGCGGGAGTCGGAGATACGCAGTATTTT
CATSPLAGVGDTQYF
>-|many|TRBV20-1|TRBJ1-5
TGCAGCCTTACGACGGGTTTGAATCAGCCCCAGCATTTT
CSLTTGLNQPQHF
>-|medium-sized|TRBV7-9|TRBJ1-4
TGTGCCAGCAGCCCCCCAGGGCGTGAAAAACTGTTTTTT
CASSPPGREKLFF
>-|-|TRBV4-1|TRBJ2-2
TGTGCCAGCAGTGAATCATCCCGGGACAACACCGGGGAGCTGTTTTTT
CASSESSRDNTGELFF
>-|once|TRBV4-3|TRBJ2-5
TGCGCCAGCAGCCAAGTTGCTTTACAAGAGACCCAGTACTTC
CASSQVALQETQYF
>-|many|TRBV24-1|TRBJ2-5
TGTGCCACCAGTACATCGGGTGGGACCCAGTACTTC
CATSTSGGTQYF
>-|many|TRBV15|TRBJ1-5
TGTGCCACCAGCATGGTCAGGGATAGCAATCAGCCCCAGCATTTT
CATSMVRDSNQPQHF
>-|many|TRBV2|TRBJ1-1
TGTGCCAGCACCCCCAGCCGGGGTGGGGACACTGAAGCTTTCTTT
CASTPSRGGDTEAFF
>-|-|TRBV20-1|TRBJ1-5
TGCAGTGCTTCGGAGGGGGGTACGTGGGGCAATCAGCCCCAGCATTTT
CSASEGGTWGNQPQHF
>-|-|TRBV7-6|TRBJ2-5
TGTGCCAGCAGCGCTAACATCGCTCCGGAGACCCAGTACTTC
CASSANIAPETQYF
>-|-|TRBV3-1|TRBJ2-2
TGTGCCAGCAGCCAGAGGAGCGGCTACACCGGGGAGCTGTTTTTT
CASSQRSGYTGELFF
>-|-|TRBV7-9|TRBJ2-2
TGTGCCAGCAGCTTAGAGGATATGAACAGGGTCATCGGGGAGCTGTTTTTT
CASSLEDMNRVIGELFF
>-|-|TRBV10-3|TRBJ1-5
TGTGCCATCAGTGAGTTTTCTCGGACTAGCGTAAAAGAGACCCAGCATTTT
CAISEFSRTSVKETQHF
>TRBD2|-|TRBV2|TRBJ2-1
TGTGCCAGCAGTGAAGACCGAGGCGGTGGGGAGGGGTACAATGAGCAGTTCTTC
CASSEDRGGGEGYNEQFF
>-|-|TRBV5-1|TRBJ2-7
TGCGCCAGCAGCTTGGCAAGCGCGGATACCTACGAGCAGTACTTC
CASSLASADTYEQYF
>TRBD1|-|TRBV9|TRBJ2-3
TGCGCCAGCAACCACCCTCAGGGGGCCACCCTCGGCACAGATACGCAGTATTTT
CASNHPQGATLGTDTQYF
>TRBD2|few|TRBV15|TRBJ2-7
TGTGCCACCAGCAGAGGGGCGGCGGGGGGACCCTACGAGCAGTACTTC
CATSRGAAGGPYEQYF